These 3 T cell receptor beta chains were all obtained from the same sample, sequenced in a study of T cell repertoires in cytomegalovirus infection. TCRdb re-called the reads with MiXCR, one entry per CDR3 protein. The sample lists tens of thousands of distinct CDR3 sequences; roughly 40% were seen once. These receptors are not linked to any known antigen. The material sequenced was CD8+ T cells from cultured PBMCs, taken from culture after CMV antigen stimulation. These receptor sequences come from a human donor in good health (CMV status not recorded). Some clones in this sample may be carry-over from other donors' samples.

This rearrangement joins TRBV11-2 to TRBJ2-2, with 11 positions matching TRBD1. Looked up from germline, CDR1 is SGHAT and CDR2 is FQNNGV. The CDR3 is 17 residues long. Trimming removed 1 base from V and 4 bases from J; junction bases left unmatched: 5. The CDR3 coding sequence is TGTGCCAGCAGCTTAGGAGGGACAGGGGGAATCACCGGGGAGCTGTTTTTT. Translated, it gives CASSLGGTGGITGELFF.

The CDR3 spells CASSDGATASGFQETQYF. CDR3 sequence (DNA): TGTGCCAGCAGCGATGGGGCCACGGCTAGCGGGTTCCAAGAGACCCAGTACTTC. The chain links TRBV11-2 to TRBJ2-5, with 8 bases lining up with TRBD2. Germline assignment: CDR1 SGHAT and CDR2 FQNNGV. The V segment lost 5 bases and the J segment 1 base; nucleotides outside the gene matches: 15. CDR3 length: 18 amino acids. Drawing the rest from reference TRBV11-2 and TRBJ2-5, the complete variable domain is EAGVAQSPRYKIIEKRQSVAFWCNPISGHATLYWYQQILGQGPKLLIQFQNNGVVDDSQLPKDRFSAERLKGVDSTLKIQPAKLEDSAVYLCASSDGATASGFQETQYFGPGTRLLVL.

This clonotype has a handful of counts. The CDR3 DNA reads as TGTGCCAGCACCCTCGGGCAGACCTATGGCTACACCTTC. This translates into CASTLGQTYGYTF. The chain joins TRBV28 to TRBJ1-2; D gene ambiguous. The CDR3 length is 13 residues. Germline lookup yields CDR1 MDHEN and CDR2 SYDVKM. With 7 bases removed from V and 4 bases from J, the gap between germline ends came to 13 bases.